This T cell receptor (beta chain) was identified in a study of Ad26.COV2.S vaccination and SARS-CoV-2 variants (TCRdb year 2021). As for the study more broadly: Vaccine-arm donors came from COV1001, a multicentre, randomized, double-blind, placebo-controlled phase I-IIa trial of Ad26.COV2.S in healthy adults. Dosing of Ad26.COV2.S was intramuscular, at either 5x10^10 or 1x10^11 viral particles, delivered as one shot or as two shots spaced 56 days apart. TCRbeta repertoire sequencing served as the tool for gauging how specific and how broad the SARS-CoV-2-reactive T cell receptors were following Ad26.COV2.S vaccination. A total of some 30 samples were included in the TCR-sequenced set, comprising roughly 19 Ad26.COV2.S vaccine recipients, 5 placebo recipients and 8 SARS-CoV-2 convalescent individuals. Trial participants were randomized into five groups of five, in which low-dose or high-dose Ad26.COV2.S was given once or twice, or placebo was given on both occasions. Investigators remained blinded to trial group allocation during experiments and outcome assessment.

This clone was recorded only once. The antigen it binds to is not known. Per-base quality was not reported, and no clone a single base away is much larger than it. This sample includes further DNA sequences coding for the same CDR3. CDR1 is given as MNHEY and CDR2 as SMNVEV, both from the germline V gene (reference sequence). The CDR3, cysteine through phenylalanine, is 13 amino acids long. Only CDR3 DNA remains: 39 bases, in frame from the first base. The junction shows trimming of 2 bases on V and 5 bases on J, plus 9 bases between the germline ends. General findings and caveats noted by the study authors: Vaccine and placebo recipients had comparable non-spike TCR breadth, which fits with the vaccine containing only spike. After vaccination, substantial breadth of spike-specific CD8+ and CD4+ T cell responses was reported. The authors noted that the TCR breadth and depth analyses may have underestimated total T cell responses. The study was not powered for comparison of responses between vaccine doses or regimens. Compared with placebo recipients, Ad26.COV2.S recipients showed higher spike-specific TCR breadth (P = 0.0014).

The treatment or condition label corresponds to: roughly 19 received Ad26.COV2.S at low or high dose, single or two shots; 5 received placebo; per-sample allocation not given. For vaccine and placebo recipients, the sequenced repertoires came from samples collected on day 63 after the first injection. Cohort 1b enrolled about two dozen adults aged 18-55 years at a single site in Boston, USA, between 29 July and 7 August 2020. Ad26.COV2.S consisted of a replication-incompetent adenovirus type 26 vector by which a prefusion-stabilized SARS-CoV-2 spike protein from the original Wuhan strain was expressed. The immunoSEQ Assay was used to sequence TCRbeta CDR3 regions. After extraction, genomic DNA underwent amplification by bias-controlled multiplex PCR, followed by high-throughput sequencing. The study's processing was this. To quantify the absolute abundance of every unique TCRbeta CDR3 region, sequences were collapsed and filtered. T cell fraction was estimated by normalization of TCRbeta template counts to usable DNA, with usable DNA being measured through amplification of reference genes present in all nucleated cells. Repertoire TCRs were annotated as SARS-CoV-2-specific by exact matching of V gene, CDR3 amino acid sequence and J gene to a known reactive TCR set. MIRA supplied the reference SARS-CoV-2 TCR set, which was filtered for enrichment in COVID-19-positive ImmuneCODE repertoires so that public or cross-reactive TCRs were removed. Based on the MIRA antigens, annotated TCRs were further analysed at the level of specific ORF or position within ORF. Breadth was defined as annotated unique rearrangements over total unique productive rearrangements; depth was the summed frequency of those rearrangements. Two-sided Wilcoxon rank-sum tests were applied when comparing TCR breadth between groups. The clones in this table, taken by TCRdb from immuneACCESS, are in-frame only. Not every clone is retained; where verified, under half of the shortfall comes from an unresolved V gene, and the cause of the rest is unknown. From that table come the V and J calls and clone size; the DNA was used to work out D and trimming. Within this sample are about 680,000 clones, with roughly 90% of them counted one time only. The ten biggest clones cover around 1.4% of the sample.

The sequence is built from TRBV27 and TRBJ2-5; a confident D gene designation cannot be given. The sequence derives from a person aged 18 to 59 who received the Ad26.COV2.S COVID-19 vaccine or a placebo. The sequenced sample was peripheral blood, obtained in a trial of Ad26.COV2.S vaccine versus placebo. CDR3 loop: CASSLRLEETQYF. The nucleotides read TGTGCCAGCAGTTTAAGGTTAGAGGAGACCCAGTACTTC.